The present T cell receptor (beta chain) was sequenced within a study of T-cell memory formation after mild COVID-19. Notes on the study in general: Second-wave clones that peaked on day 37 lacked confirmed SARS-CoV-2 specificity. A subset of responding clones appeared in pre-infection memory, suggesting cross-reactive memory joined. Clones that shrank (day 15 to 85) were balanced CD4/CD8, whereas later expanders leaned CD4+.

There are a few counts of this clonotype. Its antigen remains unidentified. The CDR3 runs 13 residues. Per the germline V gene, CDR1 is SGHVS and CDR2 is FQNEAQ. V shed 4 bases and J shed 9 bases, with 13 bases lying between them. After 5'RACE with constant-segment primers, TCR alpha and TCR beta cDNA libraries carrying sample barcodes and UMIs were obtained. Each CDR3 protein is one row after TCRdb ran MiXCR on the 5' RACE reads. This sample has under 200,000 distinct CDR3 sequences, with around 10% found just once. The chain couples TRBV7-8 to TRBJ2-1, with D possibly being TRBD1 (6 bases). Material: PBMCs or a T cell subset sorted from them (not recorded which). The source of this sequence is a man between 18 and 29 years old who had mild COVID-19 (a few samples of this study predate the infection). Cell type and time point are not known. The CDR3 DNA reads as TGTGCCAGCAGCTCCAACAGGGCGGGTGAGCAGTTCTTC. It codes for CASSSNRAGEQFF.